The 25 T cell receptor beta chains below all came from one sample that was sequenced in a study of monozygotic twins with cystic fibrosis. Libraries were prepared by immunoSEQ multiplex PCR; TCRdb keeps only in-frame clonotypes and omits some of them. Among about 26,000 clones, about 96% were seen once, and the ten largest hold under 3%. The sequenced sample consisted of blood. These receptors originate from a girl aged 2 to 9 with cystic fibrosis.

The CDR3 region has the DNA TGTGCCAGCAGTGAAATTGAGGGGTGGGATGAAAAACTGTTTTTT. Translating it yields CASSEIEGWDEKLFF. This rearrangement joins TRBV2 to TRBJ1-4; a possible D gene is TRBD1 (5 bases). The CDR3 extends over 15 amino acids. Germline V gene sequence: CDR1 SNHLY, CDR2 FYNNEI. V was pared by 2 bases and J by 6 bases, with 13 bases between. Using reference TRBV2 and TRBJ1-4 for the parts outside the CDR3, the full variable domain is EPEVTQTPSHQVTQMGQEVILRCVPISNHLYFYWYRQILGQKVEFLVSFYNNEISEKSEIFDDQFSVERPDGSNFTLKIRSTKLEDSAMYFCASSEIEGWDEKLFFGSGTQLSVL.

The chain combines TRBV6-1 with TRBJ2-7, with D possibly being TRBD1 (7 bases). The germline V and J ends were trimmed by 7 bases and 2 bases, with 15 bases remaining between them. The CDR3 sequence is 14 residues long. Per germline, CDR1 MNHNS and CDR2 SASEGT. The CDR3 loop reads CASTGGTATYEQYF. The DNA for the CDR3 is TGTGCCAGCACTGGGGGGACAGCGACCTACGAGCAGTACTTC.

With regard to this clone: An end of the junction differs from the germline gene, which may be a read error. This rearrangement joins TRBV7-7 to TRBJ2-7; 10 bases are a match to TRBD1. This CDR3 region has 13 residues. CDR1 SSHAT and CDR2 FNYEAQ come from the germline V gene (reference sequence). The CDR3 here is CASSTDRGSEQYF. CDR3 in DNA: TGTGCTAGCAGCACGGACAGGGGGTCCGAGCAGTACTTC.

V is TRBV11-2 and J is TRBJ2-7; the D gene is possibly TRBD1 (6 bases). V lost 7 bases to trimming and J lost 3 bases, with 16 bases between them. CDR3 size: 14 residues. CDR1 is SGHAT, CDR2 FQNNGV, per germline. CDR3 region: CASMLGGLIYEQYF. The CDR3 DNA is TGTGCCAGCATGTTAGGGGGTTTGATCTACGAGCAGTACTTC.

The CDR3 sequence is CASSQETSGSYEQYF. CDR3 nucleotides: TGTGCCAGCAGCCAAGAGACTAGCGGCTCCTACGAGCAGTACTTC. The J gene is TRBJ2-7, the V gene TRBV4-2; 9 bases align to TRBD2. V lost 0 bases and J lost 0; bases outside the gene matches: 0. From germline, CDR1 is LGHNA and CDR2 YNFKEQ. CDR3 length: 15 amino acids.

The rearrangement links TRBV27 to TRBJ2-7, with TRBD2 identical over 7 bases. The V and J ends lost 4 bases and 2 bases, in that order; junction bases with no gene match: 8. This CDR3 is built from 15 residues. The germline V gene has CDR1 MNHEY and CDR2 SMNVEV (reference sequence). DNA of the CDR3: TGTGCCAGCAGTTCTCTCCCGGGAGGAACCTACGAGCAGTACTTC. Translating it yields CASSSLPGGTYEQYF.

The CDR3, as DNA: TGCAGCGGTAGACTAGCGGGAGGGACAAACACCCAGTACTTC. It yields the protein CSGRLAGGTNTQYF. The rearrangement joins TRBV29-1 to TRBJ2-5; the match to TRBD2 covers 14 bases. The CDR3 spans 14 residues. CDR1 is SQVTM, CDR2 ANQGSEA, per germline. Unmatched junction bases numbered 9, after V lost 7 bases and J lost 8 bases.

The chain is built from TRBV7-6 and TRBJ2-3, with TRBD2 matching over 8 bases. V shed 5 bases, J shed 0 bases, and the junction held 7 bases outside the gene matches. The germline CDR1 and CDR2 sequences are SGHVS and FNYEAQ. The CDR3 runs 16 residues. The CDR3: CASSMILAESTDTQYF. The CDR3 DNA reads as TGTGCCAGCAGCATGATACTAGCGGAAAGCACAGATACGCAGTATTTT. Together with reference TRBV7-6 and TRBJ2-3, the CDR3 gives the full variable domain: GAGVSQSPRYKVTKRGQDVALRCDPISGHVSLYWYRQALGQGPEFLTYFNYEAQQDKSGLPNDRFSAERPEGSISTLTIQRTEQRDSAMYRCASSMILAESTDTQYFGPGTRLTVL.

This chain joins TRBV30 and TRBJ1-2; D is possibly TRBD1 (5 bases). Between the trimmed V and J ends, which lost 3 bases and 8 bases, there was a span of 13 bases. CDR3 length: 12 residues. Germline V gene lookup returns CDR1 GTSNPN and CDR2 SVGIG (reference sequence). The CDR3 region has the DNA TGTGCCTGGAGCCGGGACGGGGCGGGCTACACCTTC. Protein: CAWSRDGAGYTF.

The chain joins TRBV27 to TRBJ2-6, with D tentatively TRBD2 (5 bases). CDR3 size: 14 residues. Germline values: CDR1 MNHEY, CDR2 SMNVEV (reference sequence). Trimming left V 4 bases short and J 3 bases short, with 7 bases between. The CDR3 sequence: CASSSRDGANVLTF. CDR3 in DNA: TGTGCCAGCAGTTCTCGGGATGGGGCCAACGTCCTGACTTTC.

The rearrangement uses TRBV5-1 and TRBJ1-2; 8 nucleotides line up with TRBD1. Germline CDR1 and CDR2: SGHRS and YFSETQ. This CDR3 is 18 amino acids long. The junction had 17 bases not matched to a gene; V was cut back by 4 bases and J by 3 bases. This CDR3 is CASSPSGGDSLSYYGYTF. CDR3 DNA sequence: TGCGCCAGCAGCCCCTCAGGGGGCGATAGCCTTTCGTACTATGGCTACACCTTC.

This chain uses TRBV7-9 with TRBJ1-1, with 7 positions matching TRBD1. The V segment lost 5 bases and the J segment 4 bases; nucleotides outside the gene matches: 7. The V gene's germline CDR1 is SEHNR and CDR2 FQNEAQ (reference sequence). CDR3 length: 14 residues. The CDR3 protein is CASSRGQAPTEAFF. In nucleotides, the CDR3 is TGTGCCAGCAGCCGAGGACAGGCACCCACTGAAGCTTTCTTT.

This chain uses TRBV7-9 with TRBJ2-5; TRBD2 aligns across 11 bases. CDR3 size: 17 residues. Germline values: CDR1 SEHNR, CDR2 FQNEAQ (reference sequence). Unmatched junction bases numbered 10, after V lost 5 bases and J lost 2 bases. This CDR3 is CASSLKPGLAEQETQYF. For the CDR3, the DNA is TGTGCCAGCAGCCTCAAACCGGGACTAGCGGAACAAGAGACCCAGTACTTC.

The rearrangement joins TRBV28 to TRBJ2-5; D is perhaps TRBD1 (6 bases). CDR1 MDHEN and CDR2 SYDVKM come from the germline V gene. Trimming removed 3 bases at V and 5 bases at J, with 13 bases between. The CDR3 contains 14 residues. The CDR3 loop is CASSLYRVRETQYF. CDR3 nucleotide sequence: TGTGCCAGCAGTTTGTACAGGGTGCGTGAGACCCAGTACTTC.

The V gene is TRBV12-5, the J gene TRBJ1-6, with D unclear. CDR3 length: 10 residues. Looked up from germline, CDR1 is LGHNT and CDR2 is FRNRAP. Trimming cost V 7 bases and J 14 bases, with 9 bases left between them. The CDR3 loop reads CASARGALHF. Written as DNA, the CDR3 is TGTGCTAGTGCACGCGGCGCCCTCCACTTT.

The chain combines TRBV28 with TRBJ1-5; D is ambiguous. From germline, CDR1 is MDHEN and CDR2 SYDVKM. V was clipped by 5 bases and J by 15 bases, with 20 bases between them. The CDR3 is 13 residues long. In DNA, the CDR3 is TGTGCCAGCAGTCCCCATGGAACCCACCGTTGGCATTTT. Translating it yields CASSPHGTHRWHF. The full variable domain, in which reference TRBV28 and TRBJ1-5 provide the parts outside the CDR3, is DVKVTQSSRYLVKRTGEKVFLECVQDMDHENMFWYRQDPGLGLRLIYFSYDVKMKEKGDIPEGYSVSREKKERFSLILESASTNQTSMYLCASSPHGTHRWHFGDGTRLSIL.

This sequence joins TRBV30 and TRBJ1-2; D might be TRBD1 (5 bases). Germline V gene data show CDR1 as GTSNPN and CDR2 as SVGIG (reference sequence). V shed 3 bases and J shed 6 bases, with 11 bases lying between them. The CDR3 runs to 12 residues. The CDR3, as DNA: TGTGCCTGGAGGCCCGGGACGAATGGCTACACCTTC. Translating it yields CAWRPGTNGYTF.

The rearrangement joins TRBV5-6 to TRBJ2-7; TRBD2 matches at 14 bases. Trimming at V came to 4 bases and at J to 3 bases, leaving 15 bases not matched to a gene. The CDR3 sequence is 19 residues long. The V gene's germline CDR1 is SGHDT and CDR2 YYEEEE. The CDR3 is CASSPFTKGLAGGLYEQYF. CDR3 nucleotide sequence: TGTGCCAGCAGCCCATTTACGAAAGGACTAGCGGGAGGTCTCTACGAGCAGTACTTC.

The genes are TRBV6-6 and TRBJ2-3; no definite D call. The CDR3 has 15 residues. The germline CDR1 and CDR2 sequences are MNHNY and SVGAGI (reference sequence). The V end was cut by 5 bases, the J end by 5 bases, with 17 bases between. The CDR3 sequence is CASSRPSPRIDTQYF. The CDR3 DNA reads TGTGCCAGCAGTCGTCCCAGCCCTAGAATAGATACGCAGTATTTT.

CDR3 residues: CASSLRTVLTVAKNIQYF. CDR3 DNA: TGTGCCAGCAGCTTAAGGACAGTGCTAACTGTAGCCAAAAACATTCAGTACTTC. The gene calls are TRBV11-2 and TRBJ2-4, with D tentatively TRBD1 (6 bases). The CDR3 spans 18 residues. Per the germline V gene, CDR1 is SGHAT and CDR2 is FQNNGV. The ends were cut back, 2 bases at V and 0 bases at J, with 17 bases in the middle.

J is TRBJ1-1 and V is TRBV15; the match to TRBD1 covers 7 bases. The CDR3 covers 14 residues. Trimming cost V 2 bases and J 6 bases; bases outside gene matches: 6. Germline CDR1 and CDR2: LNHNV and YYDKDF (reference sequence). This chain's CDR3 is CATSRRQGSAEAFF. In nucleotides, the CDR3 is TGTGCCACCAGCAGAAGACAGGGTTCAGCTGAAGCTTTCTTT.

The chain recombines TRBV14 with TRBJ2-5, with TRBD2 matching 9 bases. CDR3 length equals 15 residues. Trimming at V came to 0 bases and at J to 5 bases, leaving 4 bases not matched to a gene. Germline V lookup: CDR1 SGHDN, CDR2 FVKESK. CDR3 coding DNA: TGTGCCAGCAGCCAAGAGATAGCGGGAGATGAGACCCAGTACTTC. Its translation is CASSQEIAGDETQYF.

This clone occurred once. The genes are TRBV27 and TRBJ2-7; 10 positions match TRBD1. Per germline, CDR1 MNHEY and CDR2 SMNVEV (reference sequence). There are 15 residues in the CDR3. With 5 bases clipped from V and 0 bases from J, the junction kept 4 bases outside the gene matches. The CDR3 DNA is TGTGCCAGCAGTCCGACAGGGGGCGACTCCTACGAGCAGTACTTC. It encodes CASSPTGGDSYEQYF.

The CDR3 DNA follows: TGTGCCAGCAGCCTCCGAAGCGGCGGGTCCTACAATGAGCAGTTCTTC. Translating it yields CASSLRSGGSYNEQFF. The gene calls are TRBV9 and TRBJ2-1; tentatively, D is TRBD2 (5 bases). The CDR3 runs 16 residues. The germline V gene has CDR1 SGDLS and CDR2 YYNGEE. V lost 4 bases to trimming and J lost 1 base, with 15 bases between them. Together with reference TRBV9 and TRBJ2-1, the CDR3 gives the full variable domain: DSGVTQTPKHLITATGQRVTLRCSPRSGDLSVYWYQQSLDQGLQFLIQYYNGEERAKGNILERFSAQQFPDLHSELNLSSLELGDSALYFCASSLRSGGSYNEQFFGPGTRLTVL.

The chain recombines TRBV30 with TRBJ1-2, with 8 bases aligning to TRBD1. CDR3 length: 13 residues. Looked up from germline, CDR1 is GTSNPN and CDR2 is SVGIG (reference sequence). Trimming at V came to 0 bases and at J to 8 bases, leaving 5 bases not matched to a gene. CDR3 in amino acids: CAWSVDRDGGYTF. The CDR3 DNA reads as TGTGCCTGGAGTGTGGACAGGGACGGCGGCTACACCTTC.